A selection of T cell receptor beta chains follows, all from one sample in a study of cytotoxic CD8 clonotypes in ibrutinib-treated CLL. This table comes from immunoSEQ multiplex PCR, and its TCRdb copy is limited to in-frame clones, with some not included. The top ten clones hold 25% to 30% of a sample with 45,000 or so clones, 57% of them seen once. The input for sequencing was PBMCs, taken after 24 months of ibrutinib treatment. These TCRs come from a human donor with chronic lymphocytic leukemia. CDR3s include the opening cysteine and the closing phenylalanine or tryptophan. The D gene is left open where the match is weak. Size tells how often a clone was seen (once, few, many) or the class of an expanded clone, and some rows leave it out.

TRBJ1-5	TRBV19	NA	few	TGTGCCAGTAGTATAAGGCAGGACGGCAATCAGCCCCAGCATTTT	CASSIRQDGNQPQHF
TRBJ2-2	TRBV19	NA	many	TGTGCCAGTAGTATCGTGGTTAACGGGGAGCTGTTTTTT	CASSIVVNGELFF
TRBJ2-7	TRBV7-6	NA	once	TGTGCCAGCAGTTACGCCGCGGACAGCGCCTACGAGCAGTACTTC	CASSYAADSAYEQYF
TRBJ2-5	TRBV2	NA	few	TGTGCCAGCAGTGAAGCGCCAGTAGAGACCCAGTACTTC	CASSEAPVETQYF
TRBJ1-1	TRBV6-5	TRBD1	NA	TGTGCCAGCAGTTACATTAGACAGGGAGCTGAAGCTTTCTTT	CASSYIRQGAEAFF
TRBJ1-2	TRBV18	TRBD1	NA	TGTGCCAGCTCACCGTGGACAGGGGTTAACTATGGCTACACCTTC	CASSPWTGVNYGYTF
TRBJ2-7	TRBV4-1	NA	NA	TGCGCCAGCAGCCCGGGGGCCTACGAGCAGTACTTC	CASSPGAYEQYF
TRBJ2-7	TRBV5-1	NA	NA	TGCGCCAGCAGCATCTGGGAGGGGGGCTACGAGCAGTACTTC	CASSIWEGGYEQYF
TRBJ2-5	TRBV7-6	TRBD2	NA	TGTGCCAGCAGCTCCGACGGGGGGAGTGAGACCCAGTACTTC	CASSSDGGSETQYF
TRBJ1-1	TRBV13	NA	NA	TGTGCCAGCAGCCCAGGGTGGAACACTGAAGCTTTCTTT	CASSPGWNTEAFF
TRBJ1-2	TRBV27	TRBD1	NA	TGTGCCAGCAGTTCAAATCCGGGACAGAGAAACTATGGCTACACCTTC	CASSSNPGQRNYGYTF
TRBJ1-2	TRBV13	NA	NA	TGTGCCAGCAGCTTAGGCCGGGGTGGCTACACCTTC	CASSLGRGGYTF
TRBJ1-3	TRBV15	NA	NA	TGTGCCACCAGCAGCGATGGAAACACCACATATTTT	CATSSDGNTTYF
TRBJ2-7	TRBV11-3	TRBD1	NA	TGTGCCAGCAGCTCCGGGACAGGGGGCGAGCAGTACTTC	CASSSGTGGEQYF
TRBJ2-3	TRBV11-2	TRBD2	NA	TGTGCCAGCAGCTTGGGTAGCGGGTTTTCCACAGATACGCAGTATTTT	CASSLGSGFSTDTQYF
TRBJ2-2	TRBV2	TRBD1	NA	TGTGCCAGCAGCGGACAGGGCGGCACCGGGGAGCTGTTTTTT	CASSGQGGTGELFF
TRBJ2-7	TRBV5-1	TRBD1	NA	TGCGCCAGCAGCCACGGGACAGGGAATTACGAGCAGTACTTC	CASSHGTGNYEQYF
TRBJ1-1	TRBV10-1	NA	NA	TGCGCCAGCAGATCGGGTTTCAACACTGAAGCTTTCTTT	CASRSGFNTEAFF
TRBJ2-7	TRBV7-9	TRBD1	NA	TGTGCCAGCAGCTTAATGGTAGGGGGCGGCGAGCAGTACTTC	CASSLMVGGGEQYF
TRBJ1-5	TRBV6-5	NA	NA	TGTGCCAGCAACATAGACGGCCGTAGCAATCAGCCCCAGCATTTT	CASNIDGRSNQPQHF
TRBJ2-3	TRBV20-1	NA	few	TGCAGTGGACAAATCACAGATACGCAGTATTTT	CSGQITDTQYF
TRBJ2-7	TRBV19	NA	many	TGTGCCAGTAGTCGGGGTACGGGGTATTCCTACGAGCAGTACTTC	CASSRGTGYSYEQYF
TRBJ2-2	TRBV6-1	NA	NA	TGTGCCAGCAGCGAAGGGGCTAGACTCAACGCGAACACCGGGGAGCTGTTTTTT	CASSEGARLNANTGELFF
TRBJ2-7	TRBV6-5	NA	NA	TGTGCCAGCACTCCCGGGACATTTACGGGTGAGCAGTACTTC	CASTPGTFTGEQYF
TRBJ1-2	TRBV7-9	NA	NA	TGTGCCAGCAGTCGCGCCAGGGGCTTGGGTGGCTACACCTTC	CASSRARGLGGYTF
TRBJ1-2	TRBV6-5	NA	few	TGTGCCAGCACCCAAGGAGCTAACTATGGCTACACCTTC	CASTQGANYGYTF
TRBJ2-5	TRBV4-2	NA	once	TGTGCCAGCAGCCAGGATCCACCGGGACGACTTTTAGAGACCCAGTACTTC	CASSQDPPGRLLETQYF
TRBJ2-7	TRBV5-1	NA	NA	TGCGCCAGCAGGCCCGGATCCGGACAAGCCTACGAGCAGTACTTC	CASRPGSGQAYEQYF
TRBJ2-7	TRBV7-8	NA	few	TGTGCCAGCAGCTTTGGCAGGAGCTCCTACGAGCAGTACTTC	CASSFGRSSYEQYF
TRBJ2-2	TRBV13	NA	many	TGTGCCAGCAGCCGGTTAATCGGGGAGCTGTTTTTT	CASSRLIGELFF
TRBJ1-1	TRBV11-1	NA	NA	TGTGCCAGCAGCTTAGGGAGGGGAGGAAAGAACACTGAAGCTTTCTTT	CASSLGRGGKNTEAFF
TRBJ2-7	TRBV7-7	TRBD2	NA	TGTGCCAGCAGCCCACTAGCGGGGGGGACCTACGAGCAGTACTTC	CASSPLAGGTYEQYF
TRBJ2-7	TRBV4-2	NA	few	TGTGCCAGCAGCCAGGGGGCCGAGGACAGTTTCTACGAGCAGTACTTC	CASSQGAEDSFYEQYF
TRBJ2-3	TRBV7-9	TRBD1	few	TGTGCCAGCAGTTTTTCGGGACAGACCATCACAGATACGCAGTATTTT	CASSFSGQTITDTQYF
TRBJ1-5	TRBV6-5	NA	NA	TGTGCCAGCAGATCACGGCCGGATAAGGATCAGCCCCAGCATTTT	CASRSRPDKDQPQHF
TRBJ1-1	TRBV19	NA	NA	TGTGCCAGTAGCCGGGCCTGGGGGGGACACTTGAACACTGAAGCTTTCTTT	CASSRAWGGHLNTEAFF
TRBJ1-2	TRBV6-6	NA	NA	TGTGCCAGCAGTTACTCTGAGGGGTCTGGCTACACCTTC	CASSYSEGSGYTF
TRBJ1-1	TRBV14	NA	once	TGTGCCAGCAGCCAAGTTGGGGGCGGTGAAGCTTTCTTT	CASSQVGGGEAFF
TRBJ2-4	TRBV2	NA	NA	TGTGCCAGCATCCACGTAGCGAAAAACATTCAGTACTTC	CASIHVAKNIQYF
TRBJ2-6	TRBV2	TRBD2	NA	TGTGCCAGCAGTCCAGCGGGGACTGGGGCCAACGTCCTGACTTTC	CASSPAGTGANVLTF
TRBJ1-6	TRBV6-5	NA	many	TGTGCCAGCAGTTACGGATGGGCAGGGGATAATTCACCCCTCCACTTT	CASSYGWAGDNSPLHF
TRBJ2-7	TRBV2	NA	NA	TGTGCCAGCAGTCCCCCGGTTGCCTACGAGCAGTACTTC	CASSPPVAYEQYF
TRBJ2-3	TRBV4-1	NA	NA	TGCGCCAGCAGCCAAGTGGAGTACACAGATACGCAGTATTTT	CASSQVEYTDTQYF
TRBJ2-1	TRBV2	TRBD2	few	TGTGCCAGCACCCCTATAGCGGGCAATTCCTACAATGAGCAGTTCTTC	CASTPIAGNSYNEQFF
TRBJ2-4	TRBV5-4	NA	NA	TGTGCCAGCAGCTTGGACAGGAGCGGCATTCAGTACTTC	CASSLDRSGIQYF
TRBJ1-2	TRBV6-1	NA	NA	TGTGCCAGCAGTGAAACCCCTCAGGGAACCTATGGCTACACCTTC	CASSETPQGTYGYTF
TRBJ1-1	TRBV5-1	NA	NA	TGCGCCAGCAGCTTGGACGGCAGGACTGAAGCTTTCTTT	CASSLDGRTEAFF
TRBJ2-3	TRBV19	NA	NA	TGTGCCAGTAAGTTGGCAGAGGGCACAGATACGCAGTATTTT	CASKLAEGTDTQYF
TRBJ2-7	TRBV29-1	NA	NA	TGCAGCGTTGAGTCAGGGGTATCCTACGAGCAGTACTTC	CSVESGVSYEQYF
TRBJ1-2	TRBV5-1	NA	NA	TGCGCCAGCAGCCCCGAGGGAGGATTTAACTATGGCTACACCTTC	CASSPEGGFNYGYTF
TRBJ2-2	TRBV5-4	TRBD2	NA	TGTGCCAGCAGCCCCCGACCCTTAGCGGGGGGGCTGAACACCGGGGAGCTGTTTTTT	CASSPRPLAGGLNTGELFF
TRBJ2-1	TRBV10-3	NA	NA	TGTGCCATCTGTGAGGAGGGCACCTACAATGAGCAGTTCTTC	CAICEEGTYNEQFF
TRBJ1-4	TRBV4-1	NA	NA	TGCGCCAGCAGCCACCTCGGGCGGGGAAGTGAAAAACTGTTTTTT	CASSHLGRGSEKLFF
TRBJ1-1	TRBV6-1	TRBD1	NA	TGTGCCAGCAGGACACAGGGGGCGCGAACTGAAGCTTTCTTT	CASRTQGARTEAFF